The next 7 T cell receptor beta chains were all read from a single sample in a study of cytomegalovirus exposure and HLA in healthy donors. Primers included in the PCR were 60 Vbeta and 13 Jbeta primers. The table came from immunoSEQ multiplex PCR; TCRdb's copy has only in-frame clones and leaves some out. Among about 98,000 clones listed, about 81% were seen once. Sequenced sample: PBMCs. Receptors originate from a man in his forties in good health and CMV-seronegative.

The rearrangement joins TRBV5-4 to TRBJ2-1; the D is unclear. The CDR3 totals 13 residues. Trimming pared 0 bases from V and 7 bases from J, leaving 8 bases between. Germline lookup yields CDR1 SGHNT and CDR2 YYREEE (reference sequence). The CDR3 here is CASSLVGGNEQFF. CDR3 nucleotide sequence: TGTGCCAGCAGCTTGGTTGGCGGAAATGAGCAGTTCTTC.

The V call is TRBV5-1, the J call TRBJ2-3; D perhaps matches TRBD1 (6 bases). V dropped 0 bases and J dropped 4 bases, with 15 bases sitting between them. CDR3 length: 16 residues. CDR1 and CDR2 from the germline V gene are SGHRS and YFSETQ. The CDR3 nucleotides are TGCGCCAGCAGCTTGGATCGCAGGGGTCGCGCAGATACGCAGTATTTT. This encodes CASSLDRRGRADTQYF.

The V gene is TRBV5-4, the J gene TRBJ1-1, with a weak D call TRBD1 (5 bases). V was pared by 4 bases and J by 4 bases, with 11 bases between. There are 13 residues in the CDR3. Germline assignment: CDR1 SGHNT and CDR2 YYREEE (reference sequence). Written as DNA, the CDR3 is TGTGCCAGCAGCGTACAGGTGGGCACTGAAGCTTTCTTT. Its protein product is CASSVQVGTEAFF.

This chain connects TRBV4-1 to TRBJ2-2, with TRBD2 matching 7 bases. CDR3 length: 16 residues. Trimming removed 2 bases from V and 3 bases from J; junction bases left unmatched: 6. Germline V lookup: CDR1 MGHRA, CDR2 YSYEKL. CDR3 region: CASSQYMGGDTGELFF. The CDR3 nucleotides are TGCGCCAGCAGCCAATATATGGGGGGGGACACCGGGGAGCTGTTTTTT.

About this clone: Other DNA sequences in this sample translate to the same CDR3. The chain combines TRBV5-4 with TRBJ2-2; 8 nucleotides agree with TRBD1. The CDR3 totals 15 residues. Germline CDR1 and CDR2: SGHNT and YYREEE (reference sequence). V was pared by 4 bases and J by 6 bases, with 8 bases of the junction left unmatched. The DNA of the CDR3 is TGTGCCAGCAGCCGGGGGCAGGGGGCGCCCGGGGAGCTGTTTTTT. This codes for CASSRGQGAPGELFF.

The gene calls are TRBV18 and TRBJ2-1; TRBD1 matches at 8 bases. The V segment lost 2 bases and the J segment 5 bases; nucleotides outside the gene matches: 2. The germline V gene encodes CDR1 KGHSH and CDR2 LQKENI. This CDR3 region has 14 residues. CDR3 nucleotides: TGTGCCAGCTCACCAAGGACAGGGCACAATGAGCAGTTCTTC. Translating gives CASSPRTGHNEQFF.

This clone has a single count. This rearrangement joins TRBV5-1 to TRBJ2-7, with 7 bases fitting TRBD1. The germline V gene encodes CDR1 SGHRS and CDR2 YFSETQ. After removal of 1 base from V and 2 bases from J, the junction contained 3 bases not matched to a gene. This CDR3 region has 14 residues. CDR3: CASSLRDSPYEQYF. The CDR3 nucleotides are TGCGCCAGCAGCTTGCGGGACAGCCCCTACGAGCAGTACTTC. The entire variable domain, with the rest obtained from reference TRBV5-1 and TRBJ2-7, is as follows: KAGVTQTPRYLIKTRGQQVTLSCSPISGHRSVSWYQQTPGQGLQFLFEYFSETQRNKGNFPGRFSGRQFSNSRSEMNVSTLELGDSALYLCASSLRDSPYEQYFGPGTRLTVT.